The rows below give T cell receptor beta chains drawn from one sample of a study of blood T cell repertoires in COVID-19. Profiling relied on immunoSEQ multiplex PCR, and the TCRdb table lists in-frame clones only, not all of them. The profile shows roughly 500,000 clones, roughly 89% of them singletons. The sample comprised peripheral blood. These receptors were taken from a man aged 18 to 35 with COVID-19, enrolled during active disease. Each CDR3 is given with its conserved first and last residue. The order of the fields is D gene, V gene, CDR3 length, J gene, CDR3 DNA, CDR3 protein. D genes are given only for firm matches.

TRBD2,TRBV5-1,16,TRBJ2-5,TGCGCCAGCAGCTTGGGACTAGCGGGAGGAGAGAAGACCCAGTACTTC,CASSLGLAGGEKTQYF
.,TRBV21-1,15,TRBJ2-1,TGTGCCAGCAGCGCAACAGGGGGCGGATCCAATGAGCAGTTCTTC,CASSATGGGSNEQFF
.,TRBV7-9,15,TRBJ2-3,TGTGCCAGCAGCCTAGGAGGGCGAGCGGGAGATACGCAGTATTTT,CASSLGGRAGDTQYF
TRBD1,TRBV6-5,13,TRBJ2-7,TGTGCCAGCAGGACAGGGGGCGTCTACGAGCAGTACTTC,CASRTGGVYEQYF
.,TRBV12-3/TRBV12-4,12,TRBJ2-2,TGTGCCAGCAGTTTAGCTCTCCGGGAGCTGTTTTTT,CASSLALRELFF
TRBD1,TRBV2,16,TRBJ2-3,TGTGCCAGCACCCGGGACAGGGGGCAAGCCCCAGATACGCAGTATTTT,CASTRDRGQAPDTQYF
.,TRBV5-5,17,TRBJ2-1,TGTGCCAGCACCGCCGACCCGCGGTACCCGGAATACAATGAGCAGTTCTTC,CASTADPRYPEYNEQFF
.,TRBV5-4,13,TRBJ1-1,TGTGCCAGCAGCCCGGACATACTTACTGAAGCTTTCTTT,CASSPDILTEAFF
.,TRBV13,14,TRBJ2-1,TGTGCCAGCAGCTTAGGGGCCCATGTCAATGAGCAGTTCTTC,CASSLGAHVNEQFF
.,TRBV5-1,15,TRBJ2-3,TGCGCCAGCAGCTTGGCCGGGTCCGGCACAGATACGCAGTATTTT,CASSLAGSGTDTQYF
.,TRBV19,13,TRBJ2-7,TGTGCCAGTAGTAGGTGGCAGGGGTACGAGCAGTACTTC,CASSRWQGYEQYF
.,TRBV4-2,19,TRBJ2-3,TGTGCCAGCAGCCAACCCTACGAAGCTTCACCACAGGGCACAGATACGCAGTATTTT,CASSQPYEASPQGTDTQYF